The rows below give T cell receptor beta chains drawn from one sample of a study of persistence of HIV-infected CD4 T cells. Their antigen targets remain unknown. Libraries were prepared by immunoSEQ multiplex PCR; TCRdb keeps only in-frame clonotypes and omits some of them. The data show fewer than 40,000 clones, 80% to 90% seen once. Specimen: CD4+ T cells sorted from PBMCs after roughly 18-hour stimulation, collected from a patient who received antiretroviral therapy. The source of these receptors is an adult man with HIV who was CMV-seropositive. The CDR3 runs from the conserved cysteine through the conserved F or W.

V | CDR3
TRBV13 | CASSLGGALSGNTIYF
TRBV15 | CATSRNPSGLQQFF
TRBV7-2 | CASSTTGAGTEAFF
TRBV19 | CASSLGQGRGYTF
TRBV27 | CASGKDRPNTEAFF
TRBV4-1 | CASSPWETSGTSTDTQYF
TRBV30 | CAWNFGGTGPYEQYF
TRBV4-2 | CASSQGQREETQYF
TRBV2 | CASSPQKAKYGYTF
TRBV2 | CASSEGRVRRFGYTF
TRBV6-2/TRBV6-3 | CASSFPGLAGDLSSYNEQFF
TRBV7-2 | CASSPTRPLYGYTF
TRBV6-7 | CASSRGPGNGSPLHF
TRBV29-1 | CSVEHISGNTIYF
TRBV6-5 | CASSYSHRGHTEAFF
TRBV5-1 | CASSLDRGNEQFF
TRBV4-2 | CASSQSDLAGFSLEQYF
TRBV14 | CASSQGAEQYF
TRBV28 | CASSPGQRSYEQYF
TRBV19 | CASSVREDEKLFF
TRBV7-2 | CASSLGGAGNEQFF
TRBV3-1/TRBV3-2 | CASSTQGGGNTIYF
TRBV14 | CASSHGTSGGNLYNEQFF
TRBV2 | CASRLPGPSYEQYF
TRBV18 | CASSPLPGQRNTGELFF
TRBV6-5 | CASSYGGRSYEQYF
TRBV5-4 | CASSFKTGSNSPLHF
TRBV19 | CASSIVSGNQPQHF
TRBV19 | CASRGSDRNYGYTF
TRBV6-2/TRBV6-3 | CASSPDNRAIRGYTF
TRBV30 | CAWGTGYGYTF
TRBV6-1 | CASSGDRGQYGGVDYEQYF
TRBV2 | CASNEQGNAEAFF
TRBV28 | CASSLGLAGGGDTQYF
TRBV12-3/TRBV12-4 | CASSLQGKTEAFF
TRBV18 | CASSPQGGLPNYGYTF
TRBV6-5 | CASSRGVTTNEKLFF
TRBV10-3 | CAISESIGTSGGYNEQFF
TRBV15 | CATSSRQGNWPQHF